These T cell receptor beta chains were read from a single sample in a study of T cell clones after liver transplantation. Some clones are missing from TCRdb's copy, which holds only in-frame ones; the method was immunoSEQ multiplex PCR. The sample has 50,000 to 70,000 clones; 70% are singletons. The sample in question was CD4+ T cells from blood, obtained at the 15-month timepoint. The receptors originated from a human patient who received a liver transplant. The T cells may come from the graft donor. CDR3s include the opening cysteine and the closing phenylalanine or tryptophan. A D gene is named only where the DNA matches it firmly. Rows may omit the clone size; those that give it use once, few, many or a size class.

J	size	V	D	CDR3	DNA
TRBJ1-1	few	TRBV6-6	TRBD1	CASSFGQGRTEAFF	TGTGCCAGCAGTTTCGGACAGGGTAGAACTGAAGCTTTCTTT
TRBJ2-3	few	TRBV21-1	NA	CASSKVASTDTQYF	TGTGCCAGCAGCAAAGTGGCTTCCACAGATACGCAGTATTTT
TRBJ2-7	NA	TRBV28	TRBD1	CASSLSATGSHEQYF	TGTGCCAGCAGTTTATCGGCGACAGGGTCCCACGAGCAGTACTTC
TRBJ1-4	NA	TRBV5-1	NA	CASSFNRLDEKLFF	TGCGCCAGCAGCTTTAACAGATTAGATGAAAAACTGTTTTTT
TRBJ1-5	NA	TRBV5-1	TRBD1	CASSPCRDRTHSNQPQHF	TGCGCCAGCAGCCCCTGTCGGGACAGGACCCATAGCAATCAGCCCCAGCATTTT
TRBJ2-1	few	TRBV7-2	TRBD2	CASSVLAGGGNEQFF	TGTGCCAGCAGCGTACTAGCGGGAGGAGGCAATGAGCAGTTCTTC
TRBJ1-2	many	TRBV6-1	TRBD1	CASRDRVQSYGYTF	TGTGCCAGCAGGGACAGGGTTCAAAGCTATGGCTACACCTTC
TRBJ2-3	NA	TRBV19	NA	CASSGAEEFTDTQYF	TGTGCCAGTAGTGGTGCGGAAGAGTTCACAGATACGCAGTATTTT
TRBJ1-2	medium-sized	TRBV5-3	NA	CARSLSTGYGNYGYTF	TGTGCCAGAAGCTTGAGTACAGGGTACGGGAACTATGGCTACACCTTC
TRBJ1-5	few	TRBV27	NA	CASSLDVGQPQHF	TGTGCCAGCAGTTTAGACGTGGGTCAGCCCCAGCATTTT
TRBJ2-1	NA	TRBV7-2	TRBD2	CASSYIGSGEHEQFF	TGTGCCAGCAGCTACATCGGGAGCGGGGAGCATGAGCAGTTCTTC
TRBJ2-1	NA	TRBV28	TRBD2	CASSQTSPVSYNEQFF	TGTGCCAGCAGTCAGACTAGCCCTGTCTCCTACAATGAGCAGTTCTTC
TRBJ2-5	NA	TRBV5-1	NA	CASSLATISQETQYF	TGCGCCAGCAGCTTGGCCACGATATCCCAAGAGACCCAGTACTTC
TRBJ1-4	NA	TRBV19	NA	CASSISRGDEKLFF	TGTGCCAGTAGTATCTCCAGGGGAGATGAAAAACTGTTTTTT
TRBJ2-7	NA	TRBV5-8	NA	CASSPAYEQYF	TGTGCCAGCAGCCCGGCCTACGAGCAGTACTTC
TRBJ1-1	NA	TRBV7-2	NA	CASSLNMGSTEAFF	TGTGCCAGCAGCTTAAATATGGGTTCCACTGAAGCTTTCTTT
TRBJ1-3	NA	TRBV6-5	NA	CASSRTTSGNTIYF	TGTGCCAGCAGCCGTACAACCTCTGGAAACACCATATATTTT
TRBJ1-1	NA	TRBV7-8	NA	CASSLALNTEAFF	TGTGCCAGCAGCTTAGCTCTGAACACTGAAGCTTTCTTT
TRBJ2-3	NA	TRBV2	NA	CATTDSHTQYF	TGTGCCACCACGGACAGCCATACGCAGTATTTT
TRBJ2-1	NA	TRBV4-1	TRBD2	CASSQSGTPNNEQFF	TGCGCCAGCAGCCAAAGCGGGACTCCTAACAATGAGCAGTTCTTC
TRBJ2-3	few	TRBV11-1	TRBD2	CASSLGRGGGDTQYF	TGTGCCAGCAGCTTAGGGCGGGGGGGCGGAGATACGCAGTATTTT
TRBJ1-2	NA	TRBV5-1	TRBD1	CASSFGQGGGYTF	TGCGCCAGCAGTTTTGGACAGGGAGGTGGCTACACCTTC
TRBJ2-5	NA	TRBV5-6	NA	CASSQGPKETQYF	TGTGCCAGCAGCCAGGGACCGAAAGAGACCCAGTACTTC
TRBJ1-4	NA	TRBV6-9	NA	CASIHWGGSEKLFF	TGTGCCAGCATCCATTGGGGGGGCTCCGAAAAACTGTTTTTT
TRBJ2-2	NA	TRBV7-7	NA	CASSLGLAETGELFF	TGTGCTAGCAGCTTAGGTTTAGCGGAGACCGGGGAGCTGTTTTTT
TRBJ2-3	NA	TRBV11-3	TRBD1	CASSSSGQGLTDTQYF	TGTGCCAGCAGCTCATCGGGACAGGGTTTGACAGATACGCAGTATTTT
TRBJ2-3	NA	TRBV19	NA	CASSNRLSTTYTDTQYF	TGTGCCAGTAGTAACCGACTTTCGACTACCTACACAGATACGCAGTATTTT
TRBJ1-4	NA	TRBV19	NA	CASSIFGEKLFF	TGTGCCAGTAGTATATTTGGCGAAAAACTGTTTTTT
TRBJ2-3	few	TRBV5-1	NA	CASFKALSYTDTQYF	TGCGCCAGCTTCAAGGCCCTGTCCTACACAGATACGCAGTATTTT
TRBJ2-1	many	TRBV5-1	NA	CASSLVTGNLNNEQFF	TGCGCCAGCAGCTTGGTCACCGGAAATTTAAACAATGAGCAGTTCTTC
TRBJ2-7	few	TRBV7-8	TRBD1	CASSLLAGGITYEQYF	TGTGCCAGCAGCTTACTGGCAGGGGGAATAACCTACGAGCAGTACTTC
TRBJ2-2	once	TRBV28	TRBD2	CASSPSPGTSGSSGTGELFF	TGTGCCAGCAGTCCGAGCCCCGGGACTAGCGGGAGTTCGGGCACCGGGGAGCTGTTTTTT
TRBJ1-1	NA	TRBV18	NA	CASSPVTAESNTEAFF	TGTGCCAGCTCACCGGTCACAGCGGAATCGAACACTGAAGCTTTCTTT
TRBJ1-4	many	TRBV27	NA	CASSSPAPNEKLFF	TGTGCCAGCAGTTCCCCGGCTCCTAATGAAAAACTGTTTTTT
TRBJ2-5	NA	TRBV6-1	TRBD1	CASSGQGDFKQETQYF	TGTGCCAGCAGTGGACAGGGAGATTTTAAACAAGAGACCCAGTACTTC
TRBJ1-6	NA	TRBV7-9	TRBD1	CASSGTGGSPLHF	TGTGCCAGCAGCGGGACAGGGGGATCACCCCTCCACTTT
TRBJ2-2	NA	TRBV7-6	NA	CASSTYSAMNTGELFF	TGTGCCAGCAGCACCTACAGCGCAATGAACACCGGGGAGCTGTTTTTT
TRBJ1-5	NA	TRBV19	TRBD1	CASSPRDSYSNQPQHF	TGTGCCAGTAGTCCCAGGGACAGCTATAGCAATCAGCCCCAGCATTTT
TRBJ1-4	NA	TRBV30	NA	CAWSGVEKLFF	TGTGCCTGGAGTGGAGTTGAAAAACTGTTTTTT
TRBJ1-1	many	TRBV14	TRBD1	CASSQGQGRTEAFF	TGTGCCAGCAGCCAGGGACAGGGACGGACTGAAGCTTTCTTT
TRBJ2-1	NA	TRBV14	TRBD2	CASSRLAGGIDEQFF	TGTGCCAGCAGCCGACTAGCGGGGGGGATTGATGAGCAGTTCTTC
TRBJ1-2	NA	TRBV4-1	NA	CASSQDWVFGYTF	TGCGCCAGCAGCCAAGATTGGGTTTTCGGCTACACCTTC
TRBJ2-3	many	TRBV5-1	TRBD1	CASSSEGRGIDTQYF	TGCGCCAGCAGCTCGGAAGGCAGGGGGATAGATACGCAGTATTTT
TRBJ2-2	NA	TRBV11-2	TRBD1	CASSLDRGRTGELFF	TGTGCCAGCAGCTTAGACAGGGGGCGCACCGGGGAGCTGTTTTTT
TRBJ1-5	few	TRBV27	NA	CASSFRVGQPQHF	TGTGCCAGCAGCTTTAGAGTAGGTCAGCCCCAGCATTTT
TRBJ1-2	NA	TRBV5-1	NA	CASRQMNGINYGYTF	TGCGCCAGCAGACAAATGAACGGAATAAACTATGGCTACACCTTC
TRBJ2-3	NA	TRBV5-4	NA	CASSLYLGTGTDTQYF	TGTGCCAGCAGCTTGTATTTAGGGACTGGCACAGATACGCAGTATTTT
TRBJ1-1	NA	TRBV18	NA	CASSPLGAGTYTEAFF	TGTGCCAGCTCACCGCTTGGGGCAGGGACCTACACTGAAGCTTTCTTT
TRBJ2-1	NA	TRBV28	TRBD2	CASSTSSGGVNNEQFF	TGTGCCAGCAGTACCTCTAGCGGGGGGGTGAACAATGAGCAGTTCTTC
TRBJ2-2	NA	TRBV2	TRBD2	CASSLAGGPSGELFF	TGTGCCAGCAGCCTAGCGGGGGGGCCAAGCGGGGAGCTGTTTTTT
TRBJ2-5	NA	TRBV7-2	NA	CASSLNRETQYF	TGTGCCAGCAGCTTAAACAGAGAGACCCAGTACTTC
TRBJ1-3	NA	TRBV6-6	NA	CASSYLEGGSGNTIYF	TGTGCCAGCAGTTATCTCGAAGGAGGCTCTGGAAACACCATATATTTT
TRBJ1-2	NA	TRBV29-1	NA	CSVEDRLYGYTF	TGCAGCGTTGAAGACCGCTTGTATGGCTACACCTTC
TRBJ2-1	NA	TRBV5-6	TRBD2	CASSPTPSGDYNEQFF	TGTGCCAGCAGCCCAACCCCTAGCGGGGATTACAATGAGCAGTTCTTC
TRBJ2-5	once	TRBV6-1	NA	CASNPTATQETQYF	TGTGCCAGCAACCCCACAGCCACTCAAGAGACCCAGTACTTC